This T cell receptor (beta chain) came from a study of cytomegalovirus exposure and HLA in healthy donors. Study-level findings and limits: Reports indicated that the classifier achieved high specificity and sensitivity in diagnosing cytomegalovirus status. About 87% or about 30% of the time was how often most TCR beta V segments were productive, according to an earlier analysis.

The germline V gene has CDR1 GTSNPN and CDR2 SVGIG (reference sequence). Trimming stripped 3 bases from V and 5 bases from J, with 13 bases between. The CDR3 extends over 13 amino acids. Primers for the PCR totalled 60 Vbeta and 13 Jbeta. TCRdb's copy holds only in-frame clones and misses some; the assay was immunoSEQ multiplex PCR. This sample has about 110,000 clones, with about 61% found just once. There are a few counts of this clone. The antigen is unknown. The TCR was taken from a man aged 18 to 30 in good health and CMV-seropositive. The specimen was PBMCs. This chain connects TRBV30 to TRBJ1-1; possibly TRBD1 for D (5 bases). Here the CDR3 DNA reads TGTGCCTGGAGGTTCGGCAGGGCGACTGAAGCTTTCTTT. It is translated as CAWRFGRATEAFF.